Listed here are 21 T cell receptor beta chains from one sample, sequenced in a study of CD8 T cells in Susac syndrome. RNA totalling roughly 0.45 to 1 ug underwent reverse transcription with random hexamers. A single record per CDR3 protein comes from TCRdb applying MiXCR to the immunoSEQ multiplex PCR reads. Of 100,000 to 150,000 distinct CDR3 sequences listed, over 80% are singletons. Sequences were obtained from CD8+ T cells from PBMCs. Receptors originate from a human donor with multiple sclerosis.

This sequence joins TRBV14 and TRBJ2-7, with a tentative D call TRBD2 (5 bases). Between the trimmed V and J ends, which lost 3 bases and 4 bases, there was a span of 13 bases. The CDR3 consists of 14 residues. The germline gives CDR1 SGHDN, CDR2 FVKESK. CDR3 nucleotides: TGTGCCAGCAGCCACAAACTAGTCCCGTACGAGCAGTACGTC. It is translated as CASSHKLVPYEQYV.

This clonotype has only a few counts. This chain connects TRBV24-1 to TRBJ2-1, with 9 bases that match TRBD2. V gave up 0 bases and J gave up 8 bases; unmatched junction bases: 4. The CDR3 totals 15 residues. Germline CDR1 reads KGHDR; CDR2 reads SFDVKD. The CDR3 region has the DNA TGTGCCACCAGTGATTTGACTAGCGGGCACCATGAGCAGTTCTTC. Protein sequence: CATSDLTSGHHEQFF.

This rearrangement joins TRBV6-4 to TRBJ2-3; TRBD2 is a possible D gene (5 bases). The germline gives CDR1 MRHNA, CDR2 SNTAGT. Deletions cut 5 bases from V and 0 bases from J, with 15 bases between. The CDR3 runs 16 residues. CDR3 amino acids: CASSLFIGGSTDTQYF. The CDR3, as DNA: TGTGCCAGCAGTCTTTTTATTGGCGGGAGCACAGATACGCAGTATTTT.

The rearrangement uses TRBV13 and TRBJ2-7; D is unclear. Germline-derived CDR1 and CDR2 are PRHDT and FYEKMQ (reference sequence). Deletions cut 5 bases from V and 0 bases from J, with 14 bases between. The CDR3 length is 15 residues. For the CDR3, the DNA is TGTGCCAGCAGCCCGTGCAGAAAAAGCTCCTACGAGCAGTACGTC. It codes for CASSPCRKSSYEQYV.

The chain joins TRBV29-1 to TRBJ2-1; D might be TRBD2 (6 bases). CDR1 and CDR2 (germline): SQVTM, ANQGSEA. This CDR3 has 14 amino acids. The V and J ends lost 2 bases and 6 bases respectively, with 14 bases between them. CDR3 coding DNA: TGCAGCGTTGAACCCCGGGGTAGCGGCAATGAGCAGTTCTTC. Protein sequence: CSVEPRGSGNEQFF.

The CDR3 sequence: CASSLGAGSNEQFF. The CDR3 DNA reads as TGTGCCAGCAGCTTAGGGGCAGGTAGTAATGAGCAGTTCTTC. The chain carries TRBV11-2 and TRBJ2-1; no reliable D call. Germline V gene data show CDR1 as SGHAT and CDR2 as FQNNGV. Between the trimmed V and J ends, which lost 1 base and 7 bases, there was a span of 11 bases. This CDR3 contains 14 residues. The complete variable domain, with remaining parts taken from reference TRBV11-2 and TRBJ2-1, reads EAGVAQSPRYKIIEKRQSVAFWCNPISGHATLYWYQQILGQGPKLLIQFQNNGVVDDSQLPKDRFSAERLKGVDSTLKIQPAKLEDSAVYLCASSLGAGSNEQFFGPGTRLTVL.

This chain connects TRBV6-1 to TRBJ1-5; D is perhaps TRBD1 (6 bases). The CDR3 totals 14 residues. Per the germline V gene, CDR1 is MNHNS and CDR2 is SASEGT. The V end was cut by 8 bases, the J end by 7 bases, with 18 bases between. The CDR3 here is CASDIQGWDQPQHF. The CDR3 DNA follows: TGTGCCAGCGACATACAGGGATGGGACCAGCCCCAGCATTTT.

The J gene is TRBJ2-3, the V gene TRBV5-4, with 10 bases identical to TRBD1. The CDR3 runs 15 residues. V trimming: 4 bases; J trimming: 1 base; junction bases outside the gene matches: 3. Germline loops: CDR1 SGHNT, CDR2 YYREEE (reference sequence). CDR3 protein: CASSPGTGGTDTQYF. The CDR3 coding sequence is TGTGCCAGCAGCCCGGGGACAGGGGGCACAGATACGCAGTATTTT.

This chain joins TRBV7-9 and TRBJ2-1, with TRBD2 matching 9 bases. The germline gives CDR1 SEHNR, CDR2 FQNEAQ (reference sequence). Germline trimming cut 0 bases from V and 8 bases from J; bases unmatched to any gene: 5. The CDR3 contains 15 residues. CDR3 region: CASSLASGRFHEQFF. The CDR3 DNA follows: TGTGCCAGCAGCTTAGCTAGCGGGAGATTCCATGAGCAGTTCTTC.

The chain carries TRBV12-3 or TRBV12-4 and TRBJ1-1; 8 nucleotides match TRBD1. This CDR3 is 14 amino acids long. Unmatched junction bases numbered 2, after V lost 5 bases and J lost 0 bases. The CDR3 DNA follows: TGTGCCAGCAGTAGACAGGGGTTGAACACTGAAGCTTTCTTT. Translation gives CASSRQGLNTEAFF.

The gene calls are TRBV9 and TRBJ2-1, with TRBD2 matching 9 bases. Germline V gene sequence: CDR1 SGDLS, CDR2 YYNGEE. V shed 2 bases, J shed 3 bases, and the junction held 15 bases outside the gene matches. This CDR3 has 19 amino acids. The DNA for the CDR3 is TGTGCCAGCAGCGTCAACAGGGAGGGCGGGAGGGCCTTCTACAATGAGCAGTTCTTC. It is translated as CASSVNREGGRAFYNEQFF.

The chain recombines TRBV2 with TRBJ2-1, with D possibly matching TRBD1 (7 bases). V shed 6 bases and J shed 9 bases, with 12 bases lying between them. CDR1 and CDR2 from the germline V gene are SNHLY and FYNNEI. CDR3 size: 12 residues. Here the CDR3 DNA reads TGTGCCAGCAGCCAGGGGGAGGTTGAGCAGTTCTTC. It codes for CASSQGEVEQFF.

The rearrangement links TRBV7-6 to TRBJ2-1; 7 positions match TRBD2. V shed 4 bases and J 4 bases; nucleotides not matched to a gene: 7. The germline gives CDR1 SGHVS, CDR2 FNYEAQ. There are 15 residues in the CDR3. This CDR3 reads CASSSGSGQYNEQFF. Written as DNA, the CDR3 is TGTGCCAGCAGCTCAGGTAGCGGGCAGTACAATGAGCAGTTCTTC.

This chain uses TRBV7-2 with TRBJ2-5; D is unclear. The CDR3 loop spans 14 amino acids. Germline CDR1 is SGHTA and CDR2 is FQGNSA. V lost 1 base and J lost 1, with 7 bases in between. CDR3 in DNA: TGTGCCAGCAGCTTAGGGCGCTTCCAAGAGACCCAGTACTTC. It yields the protein CASSLGRFQETQYF.

The chain employs TRBV14 and TRBJ2-4; TRBD2 aligns across 7 bases. V gave up 0 bases and J gave up 8 bases; unmatched junction bases: 4. Looked up from germline, CDR1 is SGHDN and CDR2 is FVKESK. This CDR3 has 14 residues. CDR3 loop: CASSQEAGLDIQYF. The CDR3 DNA sequence: TGTGCCAGCAGCCAAGAAGCGGGACTCGACATTCAGTACTTC.

V is TRBV28 and J is TRBJ1-1, with D uncertain. The CDR3 runs to 17 residues. The ends were cut back, 5 bases at V and 5 bases at J, with 24 bases in the middle. Germline V lookup: CDR1 MDHEN, CDR2 SYDVKM. The CDR3 DNA sequence: TGTGCCAGCAGTCCCCGACACTATGGTGAGGTTGGAACTGAAGCTTTCTTT. This gives the protein CASSPRHYGEVGTEAFF.

The chain links TRBV5-6 to TRBJ1-2; no firm D call. This CDR3 spans 14 amino acids. The germline V gene encodes CDR1 SGHDT and CDR2 YYEEEE. The V gene lost 4 bases and the J gene lost 0 bases, with 10 bases spanning the gap. The CDR3 DNA follows: TGTGCCAGCAGCCCGGTCGGGACTAACTATGGCTACACCTTC. Protein product: CASSPVGTNYGYTF.

J is TRBJ2-7 and V is TRBV21-1; the DNA was not used to check the table's D call, TRBD1. TRBV21-1 is designated a pseudogene. This CDR3 is 13 amino acids long. The CDR3 nucleotides read TGTGCCAGCAGCAATTACCGGGCCTACGAGCAGTACGTC. This encodes CASSNYRAYEQYV.

This chain joins TRBV29-1 and TRBJ2-7; D gene unclear. The CDR3 loop spans 13 amino acids. Germline V gives CDR1 SQVTM, CDR2 ANQGSEA. V lost 4 bases and J lost 3, with 13 bases in between. DNA of the CDR3: TGCAGCGTTGTGACTGACGAAGGCTACGAGCAGTACTTC. Its protein product is CSVVTDEGYEQYF.

This chain links TRBV20-1 with TRBJ1-1; D not certain. The V gene lost 2 bases and the J gene lost 0 bases, with 19 bases spanning the gap. The germline V gene encodes CDR1 DFQATT and CDR2 SNEGSKA (reference sequence). This CDR3 is 17 amino acids long. This CDR3 is CSARSEMQAGMNTEAFF. CDR3 sequence (DNA): TGCAGTGCTAGATCCGAGATGCAGGCGGGCATGAACACTGAAGCTTTCTTT.

The chain links TRBV4-2 to TRBJ2-1; TRBD2 might be the D (6 bases). The CDR3 is made up of 15 amino acids. With 2 bases removed from V and 1 base from J, the gap between germline ends came to 9 bases. Germline values: CDR1 LGHNA, CDR2 YNFKEQ. In DNA, the CDR3 is TGTGCCAGCAGCCAACTAGCGAGTTCCTACAATGAGCAGTTCTTC. This codes for CASSQLASSYNEQFF.